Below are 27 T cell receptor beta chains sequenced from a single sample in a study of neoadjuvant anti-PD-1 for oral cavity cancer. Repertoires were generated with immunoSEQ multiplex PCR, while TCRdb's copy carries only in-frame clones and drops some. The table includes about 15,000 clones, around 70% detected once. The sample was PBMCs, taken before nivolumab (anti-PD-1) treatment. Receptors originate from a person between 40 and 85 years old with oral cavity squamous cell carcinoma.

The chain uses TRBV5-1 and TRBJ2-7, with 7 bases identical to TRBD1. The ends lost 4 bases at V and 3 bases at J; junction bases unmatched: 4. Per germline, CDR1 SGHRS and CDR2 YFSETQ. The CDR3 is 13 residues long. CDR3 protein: CASSPTGFYEQYF. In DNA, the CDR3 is TGCGCCAGCAGCCCGACAGGGTTCTACGAGCAGTACTTC.

The chain's CDR3 is CASSLGPNRGHEQYF. CDR3 sequence (DNA): TGTGCCAGCAGCCTTGGGCCGAACAGGGGCCACGAGCAGTACTTC. The V and J genes are TRBV7-9 and TRBJ2-7; 7 bases map to TRBD1. Trimming took 5 bases from V and 5 from J; bases not matched to a gene: 12. CDR1 SEHNR and CDR2 FQNEAQ come from the germline V gene (reference sequence). The CDR3 spans 15 residues.

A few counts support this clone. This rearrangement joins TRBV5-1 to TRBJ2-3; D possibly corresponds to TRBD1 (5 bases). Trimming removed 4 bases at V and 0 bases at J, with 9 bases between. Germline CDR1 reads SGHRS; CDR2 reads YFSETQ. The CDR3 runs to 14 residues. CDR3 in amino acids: CASSPDKSTDTQYF. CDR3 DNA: TGCGCCAGCAGCCCGGACAAGAGCACAGATACGCAGTATTTT.

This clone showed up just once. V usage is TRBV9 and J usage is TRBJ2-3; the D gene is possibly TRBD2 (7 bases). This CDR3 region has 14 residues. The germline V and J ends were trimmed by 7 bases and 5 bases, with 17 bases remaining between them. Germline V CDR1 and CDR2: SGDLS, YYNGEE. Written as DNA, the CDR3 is TGTGCCAGCTCCGAGGGGGGGGACGGAGATACGCAGTATTTT. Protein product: CASSEGGDGDTQYF.

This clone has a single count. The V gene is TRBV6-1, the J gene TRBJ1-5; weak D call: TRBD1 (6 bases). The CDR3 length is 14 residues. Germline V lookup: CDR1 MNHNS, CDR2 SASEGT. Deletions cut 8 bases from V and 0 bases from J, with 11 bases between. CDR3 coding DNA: TGTGCCAGCCAGGGGACTTATAGCAATCAGCCCCAGCATTTT. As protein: CASQGTYSNQPQHF.

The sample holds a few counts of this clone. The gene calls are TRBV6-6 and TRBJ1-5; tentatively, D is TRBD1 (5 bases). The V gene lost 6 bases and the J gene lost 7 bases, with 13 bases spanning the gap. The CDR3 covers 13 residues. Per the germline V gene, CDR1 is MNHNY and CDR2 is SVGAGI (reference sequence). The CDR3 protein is CASRDGTSQPQHF. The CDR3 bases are TGTGCCAGCAGGGACGGGACCTCCCAGCCCCAGCATTTT.

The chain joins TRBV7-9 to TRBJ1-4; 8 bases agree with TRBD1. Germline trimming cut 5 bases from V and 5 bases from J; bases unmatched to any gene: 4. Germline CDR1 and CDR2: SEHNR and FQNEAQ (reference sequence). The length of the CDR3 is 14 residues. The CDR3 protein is CASSPQGANEKLFF. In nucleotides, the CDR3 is TGTGCCAGCAGCCCTCAGGGGGCGAATGAAAAACTGTTTTTT.

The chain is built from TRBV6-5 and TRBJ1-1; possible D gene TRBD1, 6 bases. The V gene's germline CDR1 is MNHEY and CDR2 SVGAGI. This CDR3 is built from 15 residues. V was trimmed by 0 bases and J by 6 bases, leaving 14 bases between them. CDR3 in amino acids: CASSYSGGGGAEAFF. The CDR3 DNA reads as TGTGCCAGCAGTTACTCAGGGGGTGGAGGTGCTGAAGCTTTCTTT.

The CDR3 loop is CASTPSAGGGYEQYF. The DNA of the CDR3 is TGTGCCAGCACCCCGTCCGCGGGGGGGGGCTACGAGCAGTACTTC. The rearrangement uses TRBV2 and TRBJ2-7; 9 bases line up with TRBD2. The J segment lost 3 bases and the V segment lost 7 bases, leaving 10 bases of the junction unmatched. Germline V gives CDR1 SNHLY, CDR2 FYNNEI. This CDR3 comprises 15 residues.

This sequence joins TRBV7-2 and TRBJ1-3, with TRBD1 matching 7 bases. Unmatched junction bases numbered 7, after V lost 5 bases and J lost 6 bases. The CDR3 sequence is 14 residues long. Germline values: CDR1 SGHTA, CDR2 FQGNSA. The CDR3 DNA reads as TGTGCCAGCAGCCCTGGACAGGCCAAAAACACCATATATTTT. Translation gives CASSPGQAKNTIYF.

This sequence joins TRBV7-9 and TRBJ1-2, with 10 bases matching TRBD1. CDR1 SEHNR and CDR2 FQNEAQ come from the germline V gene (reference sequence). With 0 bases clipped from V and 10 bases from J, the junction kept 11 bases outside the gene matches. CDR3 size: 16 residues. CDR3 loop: CASSLAILGTGDYYTF. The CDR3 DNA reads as TGTGCCAGCAGCTTAGCAATCTTGGGGACAGGGGATTACTACACCTTC.

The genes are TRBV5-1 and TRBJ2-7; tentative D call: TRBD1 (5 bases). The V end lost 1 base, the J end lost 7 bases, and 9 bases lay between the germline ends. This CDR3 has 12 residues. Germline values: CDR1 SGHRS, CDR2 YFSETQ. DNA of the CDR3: TGCGCCAGCAGCTTGAACCGACAGGAGCAGTACTTC. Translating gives CASSLNRQEQYF.

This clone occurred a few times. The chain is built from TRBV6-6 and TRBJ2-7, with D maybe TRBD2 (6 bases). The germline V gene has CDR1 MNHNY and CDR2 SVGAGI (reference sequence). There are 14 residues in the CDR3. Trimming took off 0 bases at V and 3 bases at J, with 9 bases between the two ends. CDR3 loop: CASSYSAGYYEQYF. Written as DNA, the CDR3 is TGTGCCAGCAGTTACTCGGCGGGATACTACGAGCAGTACTTC.

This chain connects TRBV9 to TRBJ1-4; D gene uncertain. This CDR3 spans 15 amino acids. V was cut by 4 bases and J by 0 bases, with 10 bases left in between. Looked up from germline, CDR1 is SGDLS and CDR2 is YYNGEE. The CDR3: CASSPTPATNEKLFF. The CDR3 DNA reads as TGTGCCAGCAGCCCCACCCCGGCAACTAATGAAAAACTGTTTTTT. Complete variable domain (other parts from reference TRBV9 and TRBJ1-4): DSGVTQTPKHLITATGQRVTLRCSPRSGDLSVYWYQQSLDQGLQFLIQYYNGEERAKGNILERFSAQQFPDLHSELNLSSLELGDSALYFCASSPTPATNEKLFFGSGTQLSVL.

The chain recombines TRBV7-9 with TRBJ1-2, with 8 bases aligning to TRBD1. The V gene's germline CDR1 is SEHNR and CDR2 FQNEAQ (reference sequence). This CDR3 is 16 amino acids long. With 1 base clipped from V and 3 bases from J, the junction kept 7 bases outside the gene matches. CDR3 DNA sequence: TGTGCCAGCAGCTTAGTGGTCCCGGACAGGGACTATGGCTACACCTTC. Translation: CASSLVVPDRDYGYTF.

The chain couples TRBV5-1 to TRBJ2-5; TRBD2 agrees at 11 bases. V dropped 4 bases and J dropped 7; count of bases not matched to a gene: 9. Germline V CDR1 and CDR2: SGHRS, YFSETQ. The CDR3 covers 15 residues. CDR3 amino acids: CASSPATSGAGTQYF. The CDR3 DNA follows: TGCGCCAGCAGCCCGGCGACTAGCGGGGCGGGGACCCAGTACTTC.

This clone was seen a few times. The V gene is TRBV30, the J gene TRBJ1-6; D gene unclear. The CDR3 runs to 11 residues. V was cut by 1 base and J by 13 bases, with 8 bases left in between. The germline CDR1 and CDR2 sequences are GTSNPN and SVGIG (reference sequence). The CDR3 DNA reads TGTGCCTGGAGTGGTCTACTGCCCCTCCACTTT. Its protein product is CAWSGLLPLHF.

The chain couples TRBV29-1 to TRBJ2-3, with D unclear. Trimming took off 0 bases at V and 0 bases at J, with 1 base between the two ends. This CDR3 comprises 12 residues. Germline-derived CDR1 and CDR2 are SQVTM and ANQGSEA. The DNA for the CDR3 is TGCAGCGTTGAAGATAGCACAGATACGCAGTATTTT. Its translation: CSVEDSTDTQYF.

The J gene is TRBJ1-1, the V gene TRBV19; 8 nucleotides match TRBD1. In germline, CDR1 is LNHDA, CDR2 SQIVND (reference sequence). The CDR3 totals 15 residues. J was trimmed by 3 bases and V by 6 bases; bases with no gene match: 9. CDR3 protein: CASSDPGGRDTEAFF. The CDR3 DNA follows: TGTGCCAGTAGCGATCCAGGGGGCCGGGACACTGAAGCTTTCTTT.

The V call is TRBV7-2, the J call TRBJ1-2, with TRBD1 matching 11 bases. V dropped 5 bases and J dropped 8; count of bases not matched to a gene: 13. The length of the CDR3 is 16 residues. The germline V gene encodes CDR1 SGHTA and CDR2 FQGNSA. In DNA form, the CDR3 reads TGTGCCAGCAGCCCTAGCCTGGACAGGGGGCGCTTGGGCTACACCTTC. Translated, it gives CASSPSLDRGRLGYTF.

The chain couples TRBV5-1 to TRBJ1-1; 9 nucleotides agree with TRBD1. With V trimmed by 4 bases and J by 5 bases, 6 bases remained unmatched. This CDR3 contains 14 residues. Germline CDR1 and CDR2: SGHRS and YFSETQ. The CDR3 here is CASSTTGGGTEAFF. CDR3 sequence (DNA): TGCGCCAGCAGCACGACAGGGGGAGGGACTGAAGCTTTCTTT.

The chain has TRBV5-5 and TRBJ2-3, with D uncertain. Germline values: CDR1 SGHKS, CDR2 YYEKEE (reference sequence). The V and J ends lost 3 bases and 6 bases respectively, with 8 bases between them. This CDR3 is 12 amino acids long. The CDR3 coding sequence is TGTGCCAGCAGCTCTATTCGGGATACGCAGTATTTT. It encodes CASSSIRDTQYF. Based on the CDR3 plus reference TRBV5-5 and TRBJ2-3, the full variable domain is DAGVTQSPTHLIKTRGQQVTLRCSPISGHKSVSWYQQVLGQGPQFIFQYYEKEERGRGNFPDRFSARQFPNYSSELNVNALLLGDSALYLCASSSIRDTQYFGPGTRLTVL.

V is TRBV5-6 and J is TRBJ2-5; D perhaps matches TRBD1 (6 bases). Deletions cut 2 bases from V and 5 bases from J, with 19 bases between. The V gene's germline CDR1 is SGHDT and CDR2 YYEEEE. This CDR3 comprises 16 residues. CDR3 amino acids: CASSLSRDNGLETQYF. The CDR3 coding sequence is TGTGCCAGCAGCTTAAGCCGGGACAATGGTCTCGAGACCCAGTACTTC.

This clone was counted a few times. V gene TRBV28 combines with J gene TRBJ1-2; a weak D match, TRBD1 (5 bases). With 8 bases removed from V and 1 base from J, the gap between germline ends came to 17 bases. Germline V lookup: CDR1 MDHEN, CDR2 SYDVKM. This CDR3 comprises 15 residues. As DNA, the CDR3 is TGTGCCAGCCAATGGACCCGAGGGGTTAACTATGGCTACACCTTC. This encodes CASQWTRGVNYGYTF.

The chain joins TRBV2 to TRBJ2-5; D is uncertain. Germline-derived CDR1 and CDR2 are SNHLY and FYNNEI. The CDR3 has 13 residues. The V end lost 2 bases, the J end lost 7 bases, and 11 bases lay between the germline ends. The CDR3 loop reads CASSELGLGTQYF. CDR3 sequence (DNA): TGTGCCAGCAGTGAACTCGGGTTGGGGACCCAGTACTTC.

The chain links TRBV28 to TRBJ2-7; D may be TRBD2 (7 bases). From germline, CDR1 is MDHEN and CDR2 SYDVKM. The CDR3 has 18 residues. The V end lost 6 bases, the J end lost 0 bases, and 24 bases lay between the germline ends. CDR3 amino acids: CASSLLQLLADSSYEQYF. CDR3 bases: TGTGCCAGCAGCCTCCTGCAGCTGCTAGCGGACAGCTCCTACGAGCAGTACTTC.

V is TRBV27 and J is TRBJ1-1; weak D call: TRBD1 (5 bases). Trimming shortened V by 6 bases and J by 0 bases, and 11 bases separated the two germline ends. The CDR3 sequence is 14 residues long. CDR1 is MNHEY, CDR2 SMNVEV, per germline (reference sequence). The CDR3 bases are TGTGCCAGCAGGGGTCCAGGGATGAACACTGAAGCTTTCTTT. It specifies CASRGPGMNTEAFF.